The 22 T cell receptor beta chains listed next were all sequenced from one sample in a study of glioma-infiltrating T cells. Amplification of TCR alpha and beta CDR3 regions from RNA used iRepertoire nested multiplex PCR. TCRdb reprocessed the multiplex PCR reads via MiXCR and lists one record per CDR3 protein. This sample has about 94,000 distinct CDR3 sequences, with around a quarter found just once. The sequenced material came from glioma tissue, nonneoplastic brain tissue, or PBMCs (not recorded which). The receptors shown here come from a human donor with low-grade glioma or glioblastoma, undergoing nonglioma brain surgery, or in good health (not recorded which).

The chain carries TRBV7-2 and TRBJ2-1; 11 bases are shared with TRBD2. This CDR3 is 16 amino acids long. V was pared by 1 base and J by 7 bases, with 6 bases of the junction left unmatched. Germline CDR1 SGHTA, CDR2 FQGNSA. The CDR3 is CASSLEGTSGINEQFF. The CDR3 bases are TGTGCCAGCAGCTTAGAAGGGACTAGCGGAATTAATGAGCAGTTCTTC.

Comments on this clonotype: Given the absence of the conserved phenylalanine or tryptophan at the CDR3 end, a read error is likely. The chain couples TRBV7-2 to TRBJ2-7; D perhaps matches TRBD2 (6 bases). Trimming pared 5 bases from V and 3 bases from J, leaving 14 bases between. Germline V CDR1 and CDR2: SGHTA, FQGNSA. The CDR3 is 14 amino acids. Here the CDR3 DNA reads TGTGCCAGCAGCCCGCGGGACTTTAGCTACGAGCAGTACTCC. This encodes CASSPRDFSYEQYS.

This rearrangement joins TRBV18 to TRBJ2-1; 8 bases map to TRBD2. The CDR3 runs to 16 residues. J was trimmed by 6 bases and V by 5 bases; bases with no gene match: 12. Germline V gene sequence: CDR1 KGHSH, CDR2 LQKENI. CDR3 DNA: TGTGCCAGCTCAAAAACCGGGACTAGTGAGCGCAATGAGCAGTTCTTC. It translates to CASSKTGTSERNEQFF.

This clonotype showed up just a few times. The chain recombines TRBV7-2 with TRBJ2-7; 10 nucleotides match TRBD2. Germline values: CDR1 SGHTA, CDR2 FQGNSA. With 0 bases clipped from V and 0 bases from J, the junction kept 5 bases outside the gene matches. The CDR3 loop spans 17 amino acids. CDR3 sequence (DNA): TGTGCCAGCAGCTTAGCTAGCGGGAGGTACATCTCCTACGAGCAGTACTTC. Amino acid sequence: CASSLASGRYISYEQYF.

This clonotype was seen ten or more times. J is TRBJ1-5 and V is TRBV6-1; TRBD1 agrees at 7 bases. With V trimmed by 8 bases and J by 0 bases, 4 bases remained unmatched. CDR1 MNHNS and CDR2 SASEGT come from the germline V gene. This CDR3 spans 14 amino acids. This CDR3 is CASARGYSNQPQHF. The CDR3 region has the DNA TGTGCCAGCGCCAGGGGGTATAGCAATCAGCCCCAGCATTTT.

The sample holds a few counts of this clonotype. The V and J genes are TRBV18 and TRBJ2-4; no definite D call. The CDR3 length is 15 residues. V lost 6 bases and J 6 bases, leaving 18 bases between the germline ends. Germline CDR1 and CDR2: KGHSH and LQKENI. CDR3 sequence: CASSPGSADGNIQYF. The CDR3 bases are TGTGCCAGCTCCCCGGGCTCGGCCGATGGAAACATTCAGTACTTC.

Worth noting for this clonotype: One end of the junction varies from germline; a read error may be responsible. The rearrangement uses TRBV19 and TRBJ2-1; 7 nucleotides agree with TRBD2. Germline V gene lookup returns CDR1 LNHDA and CDR2 SQIVND (reference sequence). The CDR3 contains 13 residues. The CDR3 spells CASKSSGYNGQFF. CDR3 nucleotides: TGTGCCAGTAAGTCTAGCGGTTACAATGGGCAGTTCTTC.

The chain recombines TRBV2 with TRBJ2-7; 12 bases fit TRBD1. With 7 bases clipped from V and 5 bases from J, the junction kept 9 bases outside the gene matches. The CDR3 is made up of 15 amino acids. From germline, CDR1 is SNHLY and CDR2 FYNNEI. Here the CDR3 reads CASTFRDRGLHEQYF. The DNA of the CDR3 is TGTGCCAGCACCTTCCGGGACAGGGGGCTCCACGAGCAGTACTTC.

This clonotype was picked up many times. This chain connects TRBV27 to TRBJ1-1; no clear D gene. This CDR3 is built from 13 residues. Germline CDR1 MNHEY, CDR2 SMNVEV (reference sequence). V was pared by 5 bases and J by 7 bases, with 14 bases between. Here the CDR3 reads CASSQSRRDEAFF. CDR3 nucleotide sequence: TGTGCCAGCAGTCAAAGCCGACGTGATGAAGCTTTCTTT.

V and J are TRBV5-4 and TRBJ1-3; no definite D call. The V end was cut by 0 bases, the J end by 1 base, with 5 bases between. CDR1 and CDR2 from the germline V gene are SGHNT and YYREEE (reference sequence). This CDR3 has 14 amino acids. The CDR3 nucleotides read TGTGCCAGCAGCTTGGCAGGATCTGGAAACACCATATATTTT. Amino acids: CASSLAGSGNTIYF. Variable domain in full (rest from reference TRBV5-4 and TRBJ1-3): ETGVTQSPTHLIKTRGQQVTLRCSSQSGHNTVSWYQQALGQGPQFIFQYYREEENGRGNFPPRFSGLQFPNYSSELNVNALELDDSALYLCASSLAGSGNTIYFGEGSWLTVV.

Concerning this clonotype itself: A single base separates this from a much larger clone, so it may be a read error. The chain uses TRBV4-1 and TRBJ2-5; a weak D match, TRBD2 (5 bases). Per germline, CDR1 MGHRA and CDR2 YSYEKL. The CDR3 spans 13 residues. V was trimmed by 2 bases and J by 5 bases, leaving 9 bases between them. The CDR3 nucleotides are TGCGCCAGCAGCCAAAAACGCGGGGAGACCCAGTACTTC. This encodes CASSQKRGETQYF.

This chain links TRBV11-2 with TRBJ2-3; TRBD2 might be the D (6 bases). Germline V gene sequence: CDR1 SGHAT, CDR2 FQNNGV. The CDR3 is 16 residues long. Trimming removed 5 bases at V and 0 bases at J, with 15 bases between. The CDR3 sequence is CASSRGAGTSTDTQYF. Written as DNA, the CDR3 is TGTGCCAGCAGCCGAGGGGCAGGGACTAGCACAGATACGCAGTATTTT.

This clonotype was seen only once. The conserved final phenylalanine or tryptophan is absent from the CDR3, which likely points to a read error. The rearrangement joins TRBV27 to TRBJ2-1; perhaps D is TRBD1 or TRBD2 (5 bases each). V lost 7 bases and J 5 bases, leaving 15 bases between the germline ends. The CDR3 sequence is 14 residues long. The germline V gene has CDR1 MNHEY and CDR2 SMNVEV (reference sequence). For the CDR3, the DNA is TGTGCCAGCACTTTCGGCGTGGGACACAATGAGCAGTTCCTC. It specifies CASTFGVGHNEQFL.

As to this clonotype: A much larger clone lies one base from this, so it may be a read error. V is TRBV2 and J is TRBJ1-5; D not certain. V was cut by 6 bases and J by 8 bases, with 14 bases left in between. Germline CDR1 is SNHLY and CDR2 is FYNNEI. The length of the CDR3 is 13 residues. The CDR3 DNA sequence: TGTGCCAGCAGGGCCTGGCAAGGTAAGCCCCAGCATTTT. Translating gives CASRAWQGKPQHF.

This clonotype was counted many times. The V gene is TRBV12-3 or TRBV12-4, the J gene TRBJ1-1; TRBD1 agrees at 7 bases. The CDR3 is 14 residues long. With 5 bases clipped from V and 1 base from J, the junction kept 4 bases outside the gene matches. CDR3 sequence reads: CASSPWTGNTEAFF. CDR3 DNA sequence: TGTGCCAGCAGTCCATGGACAGGGAACACTGAAGCTTTCTTT.

This clonotype was detected ten times or more. The CDR3 sequence: CASSLEGRRQETQYF. The CDR3 DNA sequence: TGTGCCAGCAGCCTAGAGGGCAGGCGGCAAGAGACCCAGTACTTC. The rearrangement joins TRBV7-6 to TRBJ2-5, with a possible D match to TRBD2 (5 bases). The CDR3 is 15 amino acids. The germline V gene encodes CDR1 SGHVS and CDR2 FNYEAQ. Trimming cost V 5 bases and J 2 bases, with 15 bases left between them.

This clonotype was seen only a few times. Just one base apart from a much larger clone, this may be a read error. The CDR3 here is CASGRRGSGDTIYF. As DNA, the CDR3 is TGTGCCAGCGGACGGCGGGGCTCTGGAGACACCATATATTTT. This chain connects TRBV7-9 to TRBJ1-3; perhaps TRBD1 as D (5 bases). CDR3 length: 14 amino acids. CDR1 and CDR2 (germline): SEHNR, FQNEAQ (reference sequence).

This clonotype appeared many times. The CDR3 nucleotides are TGTGCCAGCTTAAAGAACACTGAAGCTTTCTTT. Translating it yields CASLKNTEAFF. The chain employs TRBV18 and TRBJ1-1, with D uncertain. CDR1 and CDR2 (germline): KGHSH, LQKENI. The V gene lost 7 bases and the J gene lost 1 base, with 4 bases spanning the gap. The CDR3 consists of 11 residues.

Comment on this clonotype: A read error is possible here, since a much larger clone lies one base away. This chain uses TRBV7-6 with TRBJ2-5; tentative D call: TRBD2 (5 bases). V lost 5 bases and J lost 1, with 14 bases in between. The CDR3 extends over 15 amino acids. The germline gives CDR1 SGHVS, CDR2 FNYEAQ. The DNA of the CDR3 is TGTGCCAGCAGCCCCGGGATGGGTTCCCAAGAGACCCAGTACTTC. Protein sequence: CASSPGMGSQETQYF.

A note on this clonotype: A clone one base away is much larger, so this may be a read error. The chain carries TRBV10-3 and TRBJ2-7, with D unresolved. V was trimmed by 7 bases and J by 3 bases, leaving 16 bases between them. There are 14 residues in the CDR3. Germline V CDR1 and CDR2: ENHRY, SYGVKD. The CDR3 is CAIMSGVSSYEQYF. The CDR3 coding sequence is TGTGCCATCATGAGTGGGGTTAGTAGCTACGAGCAGTACTTC.

The rearrangement uses TRBV12-3 or TRBV12-4 and TRBJ2-2; 7 bases are shared with TRBD1. J gave up 6 bases and V 6 bases, and 10 bases lay outside the gene matches. The CDR3 has 15 residues. CDR3 in DNA: TGTGCCAGCAGCCGTAGACAGGGCAAGGCCGGGGAGCTGTTTTTT. Translation: CASSRRQGKAGELFF.

Notes on this clonotype: This clone may be a read error of a much larger clone one base away. This rearrangement joins TRBV3-1 to TRBJ2-5, with D unresolved. This CDR3 has 13 residues. The V end was cut by 4 bases, the J end by 6 bases, with 12 bases between. Germline CDR1 is LGHDT and CDR2 is YNNKEL (reference sequence). The CDR3 region has the DNA TGTGCCAGCAGCCTGCCGGCCAGACAGACCCAGTACTTC. Its protein is CASSLPARQTQYF.